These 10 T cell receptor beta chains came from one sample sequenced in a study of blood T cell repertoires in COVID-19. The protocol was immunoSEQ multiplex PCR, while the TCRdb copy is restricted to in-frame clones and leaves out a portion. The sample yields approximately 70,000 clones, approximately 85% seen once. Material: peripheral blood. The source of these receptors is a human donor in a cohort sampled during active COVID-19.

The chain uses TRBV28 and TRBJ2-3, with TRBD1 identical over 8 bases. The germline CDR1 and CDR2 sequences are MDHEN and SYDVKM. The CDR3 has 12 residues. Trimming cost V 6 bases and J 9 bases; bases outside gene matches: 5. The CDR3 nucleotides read TGTGCCAGCAGGACAGGGGAAAACACGCAGTATTTT. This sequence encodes CASRTGENTQYF.

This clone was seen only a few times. The CDR3 DNA reads TGTGCCAGCAGCTTAGATAGAAACACCATATATTTT. The encoded protein is CASSLDRNTIYF. The V call is TRBV7-9, the J call TRBJ1-3; D gene ambiguous. The V end lost 1 base, the J end lost 5 bases, and 3 bases lay between the germline ends. Germline V gives CDR1 SEHNR, CDR2 FQNEAQ (reference sequence). CDR3 length: 12 amino acids.

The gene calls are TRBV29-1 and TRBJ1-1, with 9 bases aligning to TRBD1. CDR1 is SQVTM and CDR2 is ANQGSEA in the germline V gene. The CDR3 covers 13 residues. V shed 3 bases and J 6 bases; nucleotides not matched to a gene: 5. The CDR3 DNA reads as TGCAGCGTTGAGGGGGACAGGGCCGCTGAAGCTTTCTTT. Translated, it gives CSVEGDRAAEAFF.

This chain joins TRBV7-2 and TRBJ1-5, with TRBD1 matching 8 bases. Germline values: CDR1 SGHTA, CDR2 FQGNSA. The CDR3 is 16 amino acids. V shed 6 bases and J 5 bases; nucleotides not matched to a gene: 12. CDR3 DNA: TGTGCCAGCAGTGGAGCAGGGACAGGATACTATCAGCCCCAGCATTTT. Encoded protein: CASSGAGTGYYQPQHF.

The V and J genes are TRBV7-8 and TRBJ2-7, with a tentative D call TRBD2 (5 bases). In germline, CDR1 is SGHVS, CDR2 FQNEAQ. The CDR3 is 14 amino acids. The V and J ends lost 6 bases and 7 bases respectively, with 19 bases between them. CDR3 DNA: TGTGCCAGCAGTTCCCTGGAGGACTCACGGGAGCAGTACTTC. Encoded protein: CASSSLEDSREQYF. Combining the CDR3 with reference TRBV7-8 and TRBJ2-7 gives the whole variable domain GAGVSQSPRYKVAKRGQDVALRCDPISGHVSLFWYQQALGQGPEFLTYFQNEAQLDKSGLPSDRFFAERPEGSVSTLKIQRTQQEDSAVYLCASSSLEDSREQYFGPGTRLTVT.

The CDR3 protein is CASSPSFLISYNEQFF. The CDR3 nucleotides read TGTGCCAGCAGCCCCAGTTTTCTTATCTCCTACAATGAGCAGTTCTTC. This chain connects TRBV3-1 (or the pseudogene TRBV3-2) to TRBJ2-1; the D is unclear. Trimming took 4 bases from V and 0 from J, leaving 13 bases between them. The germline gives CDR1 LGHDT, CDR2 YNNKEL (reference sequence). The CDR3 runs to 16 residues.

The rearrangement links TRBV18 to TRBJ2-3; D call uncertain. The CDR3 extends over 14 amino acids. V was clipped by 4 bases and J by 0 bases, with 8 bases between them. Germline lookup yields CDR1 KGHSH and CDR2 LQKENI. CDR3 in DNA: TGTGCCAGCTCACTTACTATTAGCACAGATACGCAGTATTTT. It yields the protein CASSLTISTDTQYF.

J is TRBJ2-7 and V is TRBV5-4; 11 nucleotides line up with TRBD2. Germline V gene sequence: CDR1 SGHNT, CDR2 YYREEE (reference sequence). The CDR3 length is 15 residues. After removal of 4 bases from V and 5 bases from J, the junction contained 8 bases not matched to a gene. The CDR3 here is CASSLGTSGRDEQYF. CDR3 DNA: TGTGCCAGCAGCCTCGGAACTAGCGGGAGAGACGAGCAGTACTTC. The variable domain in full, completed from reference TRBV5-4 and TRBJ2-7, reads ETGVTQSPTHLIKTRGQQVTLRCSSQSGHNTVSWYQQALGQGPQFIFQYYREEENGRGNFPPRFSGLQFPNYSSELNVNALELDDSALYLCASSLGTSGRDEQYFGPGTRLTVT.

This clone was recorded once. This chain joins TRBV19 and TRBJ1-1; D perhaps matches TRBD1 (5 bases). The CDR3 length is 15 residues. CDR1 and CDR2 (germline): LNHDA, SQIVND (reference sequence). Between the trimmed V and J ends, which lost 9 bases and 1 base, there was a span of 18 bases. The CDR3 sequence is CARGPQGFGNTEAFF. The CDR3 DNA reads TGTGCCAGGGGGCCTCAGGGATTTGGGAACACTGAAGCTTTCTTT.

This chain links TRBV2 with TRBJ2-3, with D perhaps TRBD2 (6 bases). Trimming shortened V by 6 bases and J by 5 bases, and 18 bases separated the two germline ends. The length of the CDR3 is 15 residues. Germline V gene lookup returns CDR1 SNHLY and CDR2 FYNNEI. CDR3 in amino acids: CASRAPGGTGDTQYF. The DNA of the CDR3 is TGTGCCAGCAGAGCACCTGGGGGGACTGGAGATACGCAGTATTTT.